A single sample is the source of the 20 T cell receptor beta chains below, sequenced in a study of blood T cell repertoires in COVID-19. Data came from immunoSEQ multiplex PCR; TCRdb stores just in-frame clones and leaves some out. Of about 69,000 clones in the sample, 65% to 90% were seen once. Material: peripheral blood. The receptors were sampled from a man older than 75 with acute or convalescent COVID-19.

The V and J genes are TRBV24-1 and TRBJ2-3; D is undetermined. Germline-derived CDR1 and CDR2 are KGHDR and SFDVKD. Trimming removed 4 bases at V and 8 bases at J, with 12 bases between. The CDR3 sequence is 13 residues long. The DNA for the CDR3 is TGTGCCACCAGTGACAGTTACCTTCCTACGCAGTATTTT. Translating it yields CATSDSYLPTQYF.

Only one count was recorded for this clone. The chain joins TRBV4-2 to TRBJ2-1; D call uncertain. This CDR3 spans 16 amino acids. Germline lookup yields CDR1 LGHNA and CDR2 YNFKEQ. Deletions cut 4 bases from V and 1 base from J, with 14 bases between. CDR3: CASSLSAGGSYNEQFF. The CDR3 region has the DNA TGTGCCAGCAGCCTCTCCGCTGGCGGTTCCTACAATGAGCAGTTCTTC.

V usage is TRBV19 and J usage is TRBJ2-3, with TRBD2 matching over 8 bases. The ends lost 5 bases at V and 3 bases at J; junction bases unmatched: 10. CDR1 LNHDA and CDR2 SQIVND come from the germline V gene (reference sequence). The CDR3 loop spans 16 amino acids. The CDR3 DNA reads TGTGCCAGTAGTTCCTTTGCGGGAGGATCGACAGATACGCAGTATTTT. It encodes CASSSFAGGSTDTQYF.

V and J are TRBV19 and TRBJ1-6; 9 bases fit TRBD1. The V gene's germline CDR1 is LNHDA and CDR2 SQIVND (reference sequence). Trimming took 8 bases from V and 2 from J; bases not matched to a gene: 4. This CDR3 contains 15 residues. The CDR3 DNA reads as TGTGCCAGTGGGACAGGGTCGGCCTATAATTCACCCCTCCACTTT. Its translation: CASGTGSAYNSPLHF.

The sample holds one count of this clone. The chain is built from TRBV5-1 and TRBJ2-3; tentatively, D is TRBD2 (6 bases). CDR1 is SGHRS and CDR2 is YFSETQ in the germline V gene. The CDR3 contains 14 residues. The germline V and J ends were trimmed by 0 bases and 4 bases, with 9 bases remaining between them. CDR3 nucleotide sequence: TGCGCCAGCAGCTTGGAACTAGCCTCAGATACGCAGTATTTT. It is translated as CASSLELASDTQYF. Full variable domain (remainder filled in from reference TRBV5-1 and TRBJ2-3): KAGVTQTPRYLIKTRGQQVTLSCSPISGHRSVSWYQQTPGQGLQFLFEYFSETQRNKGNFPGRFSGRQFSNSRSEMNVSTLELGDSALYLCASSLELASDTQYFGPGTRLTVL.

This sequence joins TRBV5-4 and TRBJ2-7; 8 bases map to TRBD1. This CDR3 comprises 15 residues. CDR1 is SGHNT, CDR2 YYREEE, per germline (reference sequence). The J segment lost 2 bases and the V segment lost 1 base, leaving 5 bases of the junction unmatched. The CDR3 bases are TGTGCCAGCAGCTTGAGTGGGACAGGCACCTACGAGCAGTACTTC. This sequence encodes CASSLSGTGTYEQYF.

This clone was recorded a few times. The chain employs TRBV5-8 and TRBJ1-1; a possible D gene is TRBD1 (6 bases). CDR1 and CDR2 (germline): SGHTS, YDEGEE. V dropped 2 bases and J dropped 9 bases, with 29 bases sitting between them. CDR3 length: 18 residues. Here the CDR3 DNA reads TGTGCCAGCAGCTTTCTGTTCGGGGGGGACACCACCTCCCTAAAAGCTTTCTTT. Encoded protein: CASSFLFGGDTTSLKAFF.

V usage is TRBV7-8 and J usage is TRBJ2-7; D perhaps matches TRBD2 (6 bases). CDR3 length: 13 amino acids. Trimming pared 4 bases from V and 2 bases from J, leaving 9 bases between. Germline lookup yields CDR1 SGHVS and CDR2 FQNEAQ. The CDR3 coding sequence is TGTGCCAGCAGCTGGGACTCTACCTACGAGCAGTACTTC. As protein: CASSWDSTYEQYF.

The chain has TRBV5-1 and TRBJ2-3; the D gene is possibly TRBD2 (7 bases). The germline CDR1 and CDR2 sequences are SGHRS and YFSETQ. The V end lost 3 bases, the J end lost 4 bases, and 18 bases lay between the germline ends. CDR3 length: 16 residues. CDR3 protein: CASSWARGARADTQYF. Written as DNA, the CDR3 is TGCGCCAGCAGCTGGGCCCGGGGGGCAAGGGCAGATACGCAGTATTTT.

The chain joins TRBV11-2 to TRBJ2-2; 13 bases map to TRBD2. V trimming: 0 bases; J trimming: 1 base; junction bases outside the gene matches: 2. Germline CDR1 and CDR2: SGHAT and FQNNGV. The CDR3 length is 18 residues. The CDR3: CASSLEWTSGGNTGELFF. The CDR3 DNA sequence: TGTGCCAGCAGCTTAGAGTGGACTAGCGGGGGGAACACCGGGGAGCTGTTTTTT.

The rearrangement uses TRBV3-1 (or the pseudogene TRBV3-2) and TRBJ1-5, with 7 bases lining up with TRBD1. The germline gives CDR1 LGHDT, CDR2 YNNKEL (reference sequence). The length of the CDR3 is 16 residues. V shed 4 bases, J shed 9 bases, and the junction held 15 bases outside the gene matches. In DNA form, the CDR3 reads TGTGCCAGCAGCCCCTCGGGGGACAGCCGTTTTAGGCCCCAGCATTTT. Translation gives CASSPSGDSRFRPQHF.

V is TRBV5-1 and J is TRBJ1-2; D gene uncertain. The V end lost 0 bases, the J end lost 6 bases, and 12 bases lay between the germline ends. The CDR3 sequence is 14 residues long. Germline V gene sequence: CDR1 SGHRS, CDR2 YFSETQ. The CDR3 sequence is CASSLVAFVNGYTF. The CDR3 bases are TGCGCCAGCAGCTTGGTGGCTTTCGTGAATGGCTACACCTTC.

The rearrangement links TRBV19 to TRBJ1-1, with 7 positions matching TRBD1. CDR1 and CDR2 (germline): LNHDA, SQIVND (reference sequence). V lost 3 bases to trimming and J lost 1 base; unmatched junction nucleotides: 8. The CDR3 contains 16 residues. The CDR3 coding sequence is TGTGCCAGTAGTATCGCCCGACAGGGTGGGAACACTGAAGCTTTCTTT. Residues: CASSIARQGGNTEAFF.

The chain carries TRBV5-6 and TRBJ2-7, with 11 positions matching TRBD2. Germline V lookup: CDR1 SGHDT, CDR2 YYEEEE. The J segment lost 6 bases and the V segment lost 1 base, leaving 3 bases of the junction unmatched. This CDR3 region has 14 residues. The CDR3 reads CASSLTSGRGEQYF. In DNA, the CDR3 is TGTGCCAGCAGCTTGACTAGCGGGAGAGGCGAGCAGTACTTC.

The chain uses TRBV5-4 and TRBJ2-5, with 8 bases identical to TRBD2. The junction had 6 bases not matched to a gene; V was cut back by 3 bases and J by 5 bases. The CDR3 loop spans 14 amino acids. CDR1 is SGHNT and CDR2 is YYREEE in the germline V gene (reference sequence). The CDR3, as DNA: TGTGCCAGCAGCTCCTGGACTAGCCGGGAGACCCAGTACTTC. As protein: CASSSWTSRETQYF.

This clone was seen a single time. J is TRBJ2-3 and V is TRBV15; tentative D call: TRBD1 (7 bases). The V and J ends lost 8 bases and 6 bases respectively, with 12 bases between them. The CDR3 is made up of 12 amino acids. The germline gives CDR1 LNHNV, CDR2 YYDKDF (reference sequence). The CDR3 sequence is CATRTGGDTQYF. CDR3 nucleotides: TGTGCCACCCGGACAGGAGGGGATACGCAGTATTTT.

The chain has TRBV12-3 or TRBV12-4 and TRBJ1-1; D remains ambiguous. The V end lost 1 base, the J end lost 1 base, and 4 bases lay between the germline ends. This CDR3 comprises 13 residues. Here the CDR3 DNA reads TGTGCCAGCAGTTTAGGAGAGAACACTGAAGCTTTCTTT. The encoded protein is CASSLGENTEAFF.

The chain is built from TRBV3-1 (or the pseudogene TRBV3-2) and TRBJ2-2; TRBD1 matches at 10 bases. Germline CDR1 and CDR2: LGHDT and YNNKEL (reference sequence). This CDR3 has 15 amino acids. With V trimmed by 6 bases and J by 5 bases, 6 bases remained unmatched. The CDR3: CASRRQGAQTGELFF. In nucleotides, the CDR3 is TGTGCCAGCAGAAGACAGGGGGCGCAAACCGGGGAGCTGTTTTTT.

This sequence joins TRBV5-1 and TRBJ2-7, with TRBD2 matching 13 bases. The CDR3 totals 16 residues. CDR1 SGHRS and CDR2 YFSETQ come from the germline V gene. V trimming: 3 bases; J trimming: 5 bases; junction bases outside the gene matches: 8. The CDR3 DNA follows: TGCGCCAGCAGCTACAAACTAGCGGGAGGGCCGAACGAGCAGTACTTC. Encoded protein: CASSYKLAGGPNEQYF.

The chain has TRBV16 and TRBJ2-1, with D unclear. Trimming cost V 3 bases and J 0 bases, with 12 bases left between them. From germline, CDR1 is KGHSY and CDR2 FQNENV. This CDR3 has 16 residues. The CDR3 protein is CASSHVDWSSYNEQFF. In DNA form, the CDR3 reads TGTGCCAGCAGCCACGTAGACTGGAGCTCCTACAATGAGCAGTTCTTC.